What follows are 31 T cell receptor beta chains derived from one specimen sequenced in a study of low-dose radiotherapy and immunotherapy resistance in tumors. First-strand cDNA used TRAV- and TRBV-specific primers, covering alpha and beta chains. With a constant-region primer and a V-primer adapter, TCRs were subjected to about 20 PCR cycles of amplification. Using its own MiXCR run on the reads, TCRdb lists one record per CDR3 protein. This table holds tens of thousands of distinct CDR3 sequences, under 30% found once. Time point indicated: after trial treatment. Treatment in this sample: LDRT plus nivolumab, ipilimumab, low-dose cyclophosphamide and aspirin (RACIN trial). The material sequenced was PBMCs, taken after low-dose radiotherapy plus immunotherapy. The receptor source for this set is a male donor with prostate cancer.

There are many counts of this clonotype. The rearrangement links TRBV28 to TRBJ2-3; D gene uncertain. Per germline, CDR1 MDHEN and CDR2 SYDVKM. The CDR3 consists of 13 residues. V lost 5 bases and J 0 bases, leaving 6 bases between the germline ends. The CDR3 region is CASSEFSTDTQYF. In DNA, the CDR3 is TGTGCCAGCAGTGAGTTTAGCACAGATACGCAGTATTTT.

The chain has TRBV19 and TRBJ1-2; D is undetermined. Germline V lookup: CDR1 LNHDA, CDR2 SQIVND (reference sequence). Trimming pared 9 bases from V and 4 bases from J, leaving 15 bases between. The CDR3 runs to 13 residues. In DNA form, the CDR3 reads TGTGCCAGCGCCTCCGGCAAGGGCTATGGCTACACCTTC. Translation: CASASGKGYGYTF.

This clonotype has at least ten counts. V gene TRBV7-8 combines with J gene TRBJ2-5, with D perhaps TRBD1 or TRBD2 (6 bases each). Trimming took off 4 bases at V and 5 bases at J, with 26 bases between the two ends. The CDR3 extends over 18 amino acids. Germline-derived CDR1 and CDR2 are SGHVS and FQNEAQ. CDR3 sequence (DNA): TGTGCCAGCAGCTCTTCTGGAGGGGGGTACATCCCTGCGGAGACCCAGTACTTC. It is translated as CASSSSGGGYIPAETQYF.

This clonotype occurred many times. The chain employs TRBV11-2 and TRBJ1-3; D is unclear. The CDR3 sequence is 14 residues long. Trimming removed 6 bases from V and 2 bases from J, with 11 bases in between. From germline, CDR1 is SGHAT and CDR2 FQNNGV. CDR3 amino acids: CASRGLVTGNTIYF. DNA for the CDR3: TGTGCCAGCAGGGGGTTAGTGACTGGAAACACCATATATTTT.

This clonotype was recorded many times. The J gene is TRBJ2-1, the V gene TRBV21-1. TRBV21-1 is noted as a pseudogene. CDR3 length: 12 residues. CDR3: CASTKAVNEQFF. CDR3 DNA: TGTGCCAGCACCAAGGCCGTCAATGAGCAGTTCTTC.

The chain carries TRBV9 and TRBJ2-1, with 8 bases that match TRBD2. CDR3 length: 16 residues. Trimming at V came to 0 bases and at J to 7 bases, leaving 9 bases not matched to a gene. Germline V gene sequence: CDR1 SGDLS, CDR2 YYNGEE. The CDR3 DNA reads as TGTGCCAGCAGCGTAGGGACGGGGGGGCCTGTTAATGAGCAGTTCTTC. This codes for CASSVGTGGPVNEQFF.

The chain has TRBV4-1 and TRBJ1-6; D gene ambiguous. V lost 3 bases, J lost 0 bases, and 6 bases lay in between. Germline CDR1 is MGHRA and CDR2 is YSYEKL. This CDR3 has 15 amino acids. DNA for the CDR3: TGCGCCAGCAGCCAGGGGATCTCCTATAATTCACCCCTCCACTTT. This codes for CASSQGISYNSPLHF.

This clonotype appeared many times. V is TRBV13 and J is TRBJ2-3, with D perhaps being TRBD1 or TRBD2 (5 bases each). Germline assignment: CDR1 PRHDT and CDR2 FYEKMQ (reference sequence). CDR3 length equals 15 residues. V shed 5 bases and J shed 3 bases, with 15 bases lying between them. The CDR3 protein is CASSPGATVTDTQYF. CDR3 nucleotides: TGTGCCAGCAGCCCCGGGGCTACAGTAACAGATACGCAGTATTTT.

This clonotype was seen more than once but under ten times. The chain carries TRBV20-1 and TRBJ2-1; perhaps TRBD2 as D (5 bases). This CDR3 spans 14 amino acids. Trimming pared 0 bases from V and 8 bases from J, leaving 14 bases between. Germline V gene lookup returns CDR1 DFQATT and CDR2 SNEGSKA (reference sequence). The CDR3 protein is CSARDRASIDEQFF. CDR3 sequence (DNA): TGCAGTGCTAGAGATCGAGCTAGCATCGATGAGCAGTTCTTC.

The gene calls are TRBV5-1 and TRBJ2-7; TRBD2 is a possible D gene (7 bases). The germline V gene encodes CDR1 SGHRS and CDR2 YFSETQ. The ends were cut back, 3 bases at V and 7 bases at J, with 23 bases in the middle. This CDR3 has 16 amino acids. The CDR3, as DNA: TGCGCCAGCAGCTCGGCGACGGGGGGCGGAAACGGAGAGCAGTACTTC. Its protein product is CASSSATGGGNGEQYF.

This clonotype showed up just a few times. With a much larger clone just one base away, this may be a read error. The genes are TRBV6-8 and TRBJ2-7, with a possible D match to TRBD1 (6 bases). Germline loops: CDR1 MNHGY, CDR2 SAAAGT. The CDR3 totals 14 residues. The V end was cut by 5 bases, the J end by 5 bases, with 16 bases between. The CDR3 DNA reads TGTGCCAGCAGTCTTGACAGGAGGCTTGACGAGCAGTACTTC. Translation: CASSLDRRLDEQYF.

To note about this clonotype: With only one base between it and a far larger clone, this is likely a read error. This sequence joins TRBV10-2 and TRBJ2-7; D call uncertain. Deletions cut 3 bases from V and 0 bases from J, with 6 bases between. The V gene's germline CDR1 is WSHSY and CDR2 SAAADI. This CDR3 is built from 13 residues. The CDR3 bases are TGCGCCAGCAGTGAATGGAGCTCCTACGAGCAGTACTTC. Amino acids: CASSEWSSYEQYF.

This clonotype was picked up many times. The junction shows a germline mismatch at one end, possibly a read error. The chain couples TRBV28 to TRBJ2-7; 7 bases are shared with TRBD2. The CDR3 spans 11 residues. Germline lookup yields CDR1 MDHEN and CDR2 SYDVKM. CDR3: CASRGGLGPHF. CDR3 bases: TGTGCCAGCAGGGGGGGGTTAGGTCCGCACTTC.

In regard to this clonotype: This is likely an artifact of a read error, given a far larger clone one base away. The chain is built from TRBV27 and TRBJ2-1; 7 nucleotides align to TRBD2. The J call may be faulty, since TRBJ2-7 better matches the DNA end. CDR1 and CDR2 (germline): MNHEY, SMNVEV (reference sequence). The CDR3 has 16 residues. CDR3 nucleotides: TGTGCCAGCAGTTTTACCCTGTGGCGGGGGAATTACGAGCAGTACTTC. It specifies CASSFTLWRGNYEQYF.

In its sample, this clonotype ranks as medium-sized. One junction end disagrees with the germline gene, perhaps due to a read error. V is TRBV4-1 and J is TRBJ1-5, with a weak D call TRBD1 (5 bases). This CDR3 contains 15 residues. Germline V gene lookup returns CDR1 MGHRA and CDR2 YSYEKL. The CDR3 sequence is CASSLADSSNQPQHF. The CDR3, as DNA: TGTGCCAGCAGCCTCGCAGACAGTAGCAATCAGCCCCAGCATTTT.

There are many counts of this clonotype. The chain links TRBV11-2 to TRBJ2-3; no reliable D call. This CDR3 contains 12 residues. V was clipped by 0 bases and J by 10 bases, with 8 bases between them. Germline V gene lookup returns CDR1 SGHAT and CDR2 FQNNGV. The CDR3 DNA reads as TGTGCCAGCAGCTTAGACAGAGGAGCGCAGTATTTT. Protein: CASSLDRGAQYF.

The chain is built from TRBV10-3 and TRBJ1-1; a weak D match, TRBD1 (5 bases). The CDR3 is made up of 14 amino acids. Per the germline V gene, CDR1 is ENHRY and CDR2 is SYGVKD. V dropped 2 bases and J dropped 7 bases, with 14 bases sitting between them. For the CDR3, the DNA is TGTGCCATCAGTGAGAAATCAGGGACCTATGAAGCTTTCTTT. This gives the protein CAISEKSGTYEAFF.

This clonotype was picked up a small number of times. The chain links TRBV20-1 to TRBJ2-2, with D tentatively TRBD2 (6 bases). Germline-derived CDR1 and CDR2 are DFQATT and SNEGSKA (reference sequence). V was cut by 6 bases and J by 1 base, with 21 bases left in between. CDR3 length equals 17 residues. The chain's CDR3 is CSATRDSSPRNTGELFF. For the CDR3, the DNA is TGCAGTGCCACCCGGGACTCATCCCCGAGGAACACCGGGGAGCTGTTTTTT.

This clonotype occurred many times. The rearrangement joins TRBV3-1 to TRBJ1-5; D perhaps matches TRBD1 (6 bases). The CDR3 contains 14 residues. Trimming removed 5 bases at V and 5 bases at J, with 13 bases between. The germline CDR1 and CDR2 sequences are LGHDT and YNNKEL (reference sequence). The DNA for the CDR3 is TGTGCCAGCAGCGATACAACAGGGTATCAGCCCCAGCATTTT. Protein: CASSDTTGYQPQHF. Complete variable domain (other parts from reference TRBV3-1 and TRBJ1-5): DTAVSQTPKYLVTQMGNDKSIKCEQNLGHDTMYWYKQDSKKFLKIMFSYNNKELIINETVPNRFSPKSPDKAHLNLHINSLELGDSAVYFCASSDTTGYQPQHFGDGTRLSIL.

The V gene is TRBV20-1, the J gene TRBJ2-4; 9 bases align to TRBD1. V shed 6 bases and J 4 bases; nucleotides not matched to a gene: 10. The CDR3 contains 15 residues. The germline gives CDR1 DFQATT, CDR2 SNEGSKA (reference sequence). The CDR3 loop reads CSAVEGTGSKNIQYF. The CDR3 coding sequence is TGCAGTGCCGTAGAGGGGACAGGGTCTAAAAACATTCAGTACTTC.

The V gene is TRBV4-1, the J gene TRBJ2-1, with 7 bases identical to TRBD1. The trim removed 0 bases at V and 7 bases at J, leaving 9 bases unmatched. The CDR3 is 16 residues long. Germline values: CDR1 MGHRA, CDR2 YSYEKL. The CDR3 DNA sequence: TGCGCCAGCAGCCAAGAACGTCAGGGGGTTAGGAATGAGCAGTTCTTC. Protein sequence: CASSQERQGVRNEQFF.

The V gene is TRBV5-4, the J gene TRBJ1-4, with D possibly matching TRBD1 (6 bases). CDR1 and CDR2 (germline): SGHNT, YYREEE (reference sequence). V was shortened by 0 bases and J by 6 bases, with 12 bases between the two germline ends. The CDR3 totals 15 residues. CDR3 DNA: TGTGCCAGCAGCTTGGCGGGGGCTCAAGATGAAAAACTGTTTTTT. Protein: CASSLAGAQDEKLFF.

Details on this clonotype: The likely explanation is a read error, given a far larger clone one base away. The rearrangement uses TRBV7-6 and TRBJ2-1; the D is unclear. The length of the CDR3 is 12 residues. Germline V gene lookup returns CDR1 SGHVS and CDR2 FNYEAQ. CDR3 nucleotide sequence: TGTGTCAGCAGCTTATTCTCCAATGAGCAGTTCTTC. It specifies CVSSLFSNEQFF.

With respect to this clonotype: The DNA is left out, because the CDR3 cannot be placed on it with certainty; the CDR3 is given as TCRdb lists it. This chain joins TRBV6-2 or TRBV6-3 and TRBJ1-4; the table's D gene call, TRBD1, was not cross checked with the DNA. Termini included, the CDR3 measures 13 amino acids. Germline V lookup: CDR1 MNHEY, CDR2 SVGEGT. CDR3 loop: CASSKGPEKLFFF.

The chain employs TRBV29-1 and TRBJ1-1; TRBD1 is a possible D gene (5 bases). Germline-derived CDR1 and CDR2 are SQVTM and ANQGSEA. The CDR3 length is 11 residues. The V and J ends lost 7 bases and 3 bases respectively, with 9 bases between them. Here the CDR3 reads CSAARDTEAFF. The CDR3 nucleotides are TGCAGCGCCGCCAGGGACACTGAAGCTTTCTTT.

Remarks on this clonotype: A far larger clone is just one base off, so this is likely a read error. The chain recombines TRBV5-6 with TRBJ2-5; a weak D match, TRBD1 (6 bases). The ends were cut back, 3 bases at V and 11 bases at J, with 23 bases in the middle. Germline V gene data show CDR1 as SGHDT and CDR2 as YYEEEE. The length of the CDR3 is 15 residues. CDR3 loop: CASSSDSRSYNEQYF. The CDR3 DNA reads TGTGCCAGCAGCTCGGACAGTCGCTCCTACAATGAGCAGTACTTC.

This clonotype came up many times. DNA of the CDR3: TGTGCCAGCAGGAGGACAGCCACCTACGAGCAGTACTTC. Its translation is CASRRTATYEQYF. The chain combines TRBV12-3 or TRBV12-4 with TRBJ2-7; D possibly corresponds to TRBD1 (6 bases). Trimming cost V 6 bases and J 2 bases, with 11 bases left between them. The CDR3 extends over 13 amino acids.

The genes are TRBV6-6 and TRBJ2-1; 16 nucleotides match TRBD2. The CDR3 is made up of 17 amino acids. Germline loops: CDR1 MNHNY, CDR2 SVGAGI (reference sequence). V dropped 4 bases and J dropped 10; count of bases not matched to a gene: 10. The chain's CDR3 is CASSSGLAGGLQFEQFF. The CDR3 region has the DNA TGTGCCAGCAGTTCGGGACTAGCGGGGGGGCTACAATTCGAGCAGTTCTTC.

The chain links TRBV5-5 to TRBJ1-2, with TRBD1 matching 8 bases. Germline lookup yields CDR1 SGHKS and CDR2 YYEKEE (reference sequence). The junction had 7 bases not matched to a gene; V was cut back by 6 bases and J by 3 bases. The CDR3 is 14 amino acids. CDR3 region: CASTREQGDYGYTF. The CDR3 region has the DNA TGTGCCAGCACTAGAGAACAGGGGGACTATGGCTACACCTTC.

This clonotype is judged medium-sized. V usage is TRBV10-2 and J usage is TRBJ2-5; a weak D match, TRBD2 (5 bases). Germline V gene lookup returns CDR1 WSHSY and CDR2 SAAADI. V was pared by 3 bases and J by 2 bases, with 13 bases between. The CDR3 runs to 15 residues. The CDR3 here is CASSDAGTVQETQYF. CDR3 DNA sequence: TGCGCCAGCAGTGACGCGGGCACAGTTCAAGAGACCCAGTACTTC.

This clonotype has ten or more counts. The genes are TRBV5-6 and TRBJ1-5; D gene uncertain. V shed 2 bases and J shed 4 bases, with 10 bases lying between them. The CDR3 is made up of 14 amino acids. Germline CDR1 and CDR2: SGHDT and YYEEEE. CDR3 DNA sequence: TGTGCCAGCAGCTTCGCCGGCACGAATCAGCCCCAGCATTTT. It encodes CASSFAGTNQPQHF.